This TCR beta chain appears in the sequencing data of a study of T-cell memory formation after mild COVID-19 (dated by TCRdb to 2020 to 2023). About the study as a whole: Most TCR sequence clusters were specific to one of the two donors. In a couple of donors, T-cell clones that expanded and contracted after mild COVID-19 were tracked by sequencing TCRalpha and TCRbeta repertoires over time. Two young, previously healthy adult volunteers made up the cohort, one male and one female.

Ficoll-Paque density gradient centrifugation was the method used to isolate PBMCs. Data came from an Illumina NovaSeq 6000. cDNA libraries for TCRalpha and TCRbeta were prepared by 5'RACE using constant-segment primers, with sample barcodes and unique molecular identifiers added. RNA was extracted from every sample with Trizol reagent. The libraries were amplified in two PCR steps, and the second step added a second sample barcode and Illumina TruSeq adapters. The libraries were sequenced on an Illumina NovaSeq using 2 x 150 bp paired-end reads. For the original study's pipeline: The reads were demultiplexed and collapsed into UMI-guided consensus sequences using migec v1.2.7. Using mixcr v2.1.11, UMI consensuses were aligned to TRA and TRB V and J templates and then assembled into clonotypes. Expanded or contracted clonotypes were those called significant by both edgeR and NoisET, with noise models trained on biological replicates. edgeR calls used a false discovery rate-adjusted p below 0.01 and a log2 fold-change threshold of 1. PCA with hierarchical clustering of max-normalized trajectories of the 1000 most abundant clonotypes was used as exploratory dynamics analysis. The CD4 or CD8 phenotype of responding clones was assigned using the separately sequenced CD4+ and CD8+ repertoires. TCRdb handled the public reads itself, with Q25 trimming in fastp and clone calling in MiXCR, and kept productive beta chains. A single entry per CDR3 protein holds the most common genes and DNA from its merged rows. TCRdb, not the original authors, processed these V and J calls. Here the sample has 150,000 to 200,000 distinct CDR3 sequences; around 20% occur a single time. The top ten hold roughly 3.8% of the sample.

Results and caveats for the whole study, not just this receptor: Contracting CD4+ clones were found mainly in CM and EM memory subsets, while CD8+ clones were enriched in EMRA. Some responding clones were detected in pre-infection memory, which suggested that pre-existing cross-reactive memory T cells had joined the SARS-CoV-2 response. Clones contracting from day 15 to 85 had balanced CD4/CD8 phenotypes, while a second wave expanding from day 15 to 37 was biased towards CD4+. Only a couple of mild cases were covered by the study, and larger cohorts that include severe cases with pre-infection samples were considered necessary. SARS-CoV-2 specificity of the second-wave clones peaking on day 37 was not confirmed.

V lost 5 bases and J lost 2 bases, and the count of bases not matched to a germline gene is 2. The CDR3 runs 13 amino acids, cysteine and phenylalanine included. Only the CDR3 region is kept as DNA, spanning 39 bases read in frame from base 1. CDR1 SGHTA and CDR2 FQGTGA were looked up in the germline V gene. At least ten counts were recorded for this clonotype. Its antigen is still unknown. One base away there is no much larger clone; base qualities are not given. This TCR derives from a man between 18 and 29 years old who had mild COVID-19 (a few samples of this study predate the infection). The sample titles of this study are shuffled in the database, so cell type and time point are left out; the donor was told from shared clones. The sequenced sample was PBMCs or a T cell subset sorted from them (not recorded which). The sequence is built from TRBV7-3 and TRBJ2-5; 7 bases in the junction line up with TRBD1. The DNA is as follows: TGTGCCAGCAGCCCGGGACAGCAAGAGACCCAGTACTTC. This encodes CASSPGQQETQYF.